The sequence of this T cell receptor beta chain was determined in a study of T cell repertoires in cytomegalovirus infection. Turning to the study itself: Peptides in the study included HLA-C-restricted and HLA-B-restricted CMV epitopes. TCR beta signatures that were public indicated CMV infection and matching HLA type.

Study results and caveats: Dominating the ex vivo response were TCR beta clonotypes that were CMV-specific and HLA-C-restricted. Totalled public TCR beta family frequency picked out people who carried CMV plus the relevant HLA.

Germline values: CDR1 GTSNPN, CDR2 SVGIG (reference sequence). The length of the CDR3 is 13 residues. Trimming took off 0 bases at V and 5 bases at J, with 7 bases between the two ends. As for this clonotype: The antigen remains undetermined.

TCRdb re-derived calls from the reads in MiXCR, one entry per CDR3 protein. The sample contains almost 90,000 distinct CDR3 sequences, 25% to 35% of which appear only once. The sequence was collected from a human donor in good health (CMV status not recorded). Some clones in this sample may be carry-over from other donors' samples. Sequencing used CD8+ T cells from cultured PBMCs, obtained from culture after CMV antigen stimulation. V usage is TRBV30 and J usage is TRBJ2-2; D is unresolved. CDR3 sequence (DNA): TGTGCCTGGAGTGTAATGGGGACCGGGGAGCTGTTTTTT. Its protein product is CAWSVMGTGELFF.